These T cell receptor beta chains were read from a single sample in a study of T cell responses to AZD1222 COVID-19 vaccine. Repertoires were generated with immunoSEQ multiplex PCR, while TCRdb's copy carries only in-frame clones and drops some. The sample yields about 110,000 clones, 85% to 90% seen once. The specimen comprised peripheral blood, sampled on day 0 of AZD1222 vaccination. These receptor sequences come from an adult in good health. The CDR3 runs from the conserved cysteine through the conserved F or W. The D gene is left open where the match is weak. Some rows have no size entry. The others give once, few or many, or a class for an expanded clone.

>-|TRBJ2-7|TRBV12-3/TRBV12-4|-
CASSFWVHEQYF
TGTGCCAGCAGTTTCTGGGTCCACGAGCAGTACTTC
>TRBD2|TRBJ2-1|TRBV10-2|-
CASKGLAGGYNEQFF
TGCGCCAGCAAAGGACTAGCGGGAGGTTACAATGAGCAGTTCTTC
>TRBD1|TRBJ1-3|TRBV5-4|few
CASSLQGASGNTIYF
TGTGCCAGCAGCCTCCAGGGGGCGTCCGGAAACACCATATATTTT
>-|TRBJ1-1|TRBV12-5|once
CASARYGGNTEAFF
TGTGCTAGTGCTCGCTACGGGGGGAACACTGAAGCTTTCTTT
>TRBD1|TRBJ1-5|TRBV7-2|-
CASSPRSGQGSNQPQHF
TGTGCCAGCAGCCCTCGCTCGGGACAGGGAAGCAATCAGCCCCAGCATTTT
>-|TRBJ1-1|TRBV19|-
CASSIDGQLNTEAFF
TGTGCCAGTAGTATAGATGGACAGTTGAACACTGAAGCTTTCTTT
>-|TRBJ1-1|TRBV5-1|-
CASSLVGTGTEAFF
TGCGCCAGCAGCTTGGTGGGGACCGGCACTGAAGCTTTCTTT
>-|TRBJ2-3|TRBV27|-
CASSLGLISTDTQYF
TGTGCCAGCAGTTTGGGACTTATCAGCACAGATACGCAGTATTTT
>-|TRBJ1-2|TRBV20-1|once
CSALQDGYTF
TGCAGTGCTCTACAGGATGGCTACACCTTC
>-|TRBJ1-2|TRBV5-1|-
CASSQSRNYGYTF
TGCGCCAGCAGCCAGAGTCGGAACTATGGCTACACCTTC
>-|TRBJ1-1|TRBV2|-
CATKTVDGTEAFF
TGTGCCACCAAAACCGTGGATGGAACTGAAGCTTTCTTT
>TRBD1|TRBJ2-7|TRBV19|-
CASSIGRGRPYEQYF
TGTGCCAGTAGTATAGGCAGGGGGCGACCCTACGAGCAGTACTTC
>TRBD1|TRBJ2-5|TRBV7-3|-
CASSRQGETQYF
TGTGCCAGCAGTCGACAGGGAGAGACCCAGTACTTC
>TRBD1|TRBJ1-2|TRBV7-2|few
CASSLVGTGHGYTF
TGTGCCAGCAGCTTAGTAGGGACAGGGCACGGCTACACCTTC